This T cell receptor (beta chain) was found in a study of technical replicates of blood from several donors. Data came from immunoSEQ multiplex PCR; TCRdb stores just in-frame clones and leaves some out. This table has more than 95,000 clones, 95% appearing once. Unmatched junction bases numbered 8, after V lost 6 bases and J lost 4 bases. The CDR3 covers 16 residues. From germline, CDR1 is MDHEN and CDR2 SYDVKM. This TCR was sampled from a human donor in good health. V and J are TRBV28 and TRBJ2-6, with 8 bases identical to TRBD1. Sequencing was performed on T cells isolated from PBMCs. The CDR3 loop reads CASRVTGAWGANVLTF. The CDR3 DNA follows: TGTGCCAGCAGGGTGACAGGGGCTTGGGGGGCCAACGTCCTGACTTTC.